This TCR beta chain originates from a study of regulatory T cells in long-lasting Graves disease. Germline loops: CDR1 KGHSH, CDR2 LQKENI. Trimming shortened V by 8 bases and J by 4 bases, and 18 bases separated the two germline ends. The CDR3 length is 14 residues. Construction of the TCR beta libraries employed iRepertoire HTBI primers in conjunction with Arm-PCR of CDR3 regions. From the multiplex PCR reads, TCRdb called clonotypes with MiXCR, one entry per CDR3 protein. The data show about 620,000 distinct CDR3 sequences, roughly 15% seen once. This clonotype was counted ten times or more. The time point was: newly diagnosed GD, antithyroid drugs for less than 3 months. RNA isolated from PBMCs was used to make the TCR library. This same sample was also part of a study on T cells in Graves' hyperthyroidism and ophthalmopathy.

V and J are TRBV18 and TRBJ2-7; no clear D. The starting material was peripheral blood mononuclear cells (PBMCs), obtained at new diagnosis, from a patient treated with antithyroid drugs. The clonotype originates from a woman in her thirties with Graves disease. The CDR3 protein is CASATGPRKYEQYF. The CDR3 coding sequence is TGTGCCAGCGCGACGGGCCCGAGGAAATACGAGCAGTACTTC.